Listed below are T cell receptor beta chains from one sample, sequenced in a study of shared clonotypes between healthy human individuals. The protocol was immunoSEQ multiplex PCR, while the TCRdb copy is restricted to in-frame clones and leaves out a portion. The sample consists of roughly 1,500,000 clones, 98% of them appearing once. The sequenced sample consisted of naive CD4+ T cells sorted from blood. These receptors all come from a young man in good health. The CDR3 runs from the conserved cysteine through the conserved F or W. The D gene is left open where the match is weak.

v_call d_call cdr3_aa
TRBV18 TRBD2 CASSPLSGRANEQFF
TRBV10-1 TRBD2 CASSESPSGRGNEQFF
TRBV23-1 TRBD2 CASSQFGGRAPEQYF
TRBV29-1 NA CSVRRNEQFF
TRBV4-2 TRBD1 CASSQESTGQGEQYF
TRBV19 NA CASSMVGGSSKIYNEQFF
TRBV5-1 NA CASSLLAGTSSGYTF
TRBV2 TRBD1 CASSRGQGSYEQYF
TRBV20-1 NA CSASNTVGQYF
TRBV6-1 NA CASSVFRATNEKLFF
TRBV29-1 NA CSGKTLFTDTQYF
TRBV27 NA CASSFWRGQGVETQYF
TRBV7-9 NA CASSRADVAFF
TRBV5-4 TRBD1 CASSSDRPINTEAFF
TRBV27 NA CASSLRQSESTQYF
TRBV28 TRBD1 CASSIQGPNTEAFF
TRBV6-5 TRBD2 CASRAGLAGTGELFF
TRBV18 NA CASSPPSSNYGYTF
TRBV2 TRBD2 CASTLTSATDTQYF
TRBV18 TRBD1 CASSQTGNNQPQHF
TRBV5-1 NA CASSPPGRLYGYTF
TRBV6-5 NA CASSYSSTGTNTEAFF
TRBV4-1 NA CASSQEKRVAGTEAFF
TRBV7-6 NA CASSSSMNTEAFF
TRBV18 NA CASSPTSTDTQYF
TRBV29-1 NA CSVASTYNSPLHF
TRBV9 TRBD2 CASSGLAGADTQYF
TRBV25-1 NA CASSEPPSQRSTDTQYF
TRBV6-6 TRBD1 CASREDRVSNQPQHF
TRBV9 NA CASSVGGGMNTEAFF
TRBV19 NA CASNGPRAGDTEAFF
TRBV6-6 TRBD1 CASSYPGQGGDEQYF
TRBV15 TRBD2 CATSGSGTFSYNEQFF
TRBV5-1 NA CASSLTREDEQYF
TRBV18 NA CASSPLLGGGETQYF
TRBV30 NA CAWSYNRMNTEAFF
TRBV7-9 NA CASSPFSPGTEAFF
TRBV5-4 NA CASRTGMNTEAFF
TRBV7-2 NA CASSLTGGRSYEQYF
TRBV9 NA CASSVDSGRNTEAFF
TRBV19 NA CASSPDRVYGYTF
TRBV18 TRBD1 CASSPAGGYEQYF
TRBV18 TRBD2 CASSPLGLVGSDEQYF
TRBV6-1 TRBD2 CAGREIAGAEQFF
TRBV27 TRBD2 CASSLGGRRTGELFF
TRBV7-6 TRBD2 CASSLAGTSGMNVRQFF
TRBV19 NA CASSDIGTVMHEQFF
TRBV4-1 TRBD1 CASSQQGVPDTQYF
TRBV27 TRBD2 CASGRPGLAGDNEQFF
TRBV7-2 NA CASSSYTGSREKLFF
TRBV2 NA CASSGRWAGMNTEAFF
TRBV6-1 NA CASFHQGYQPQHF